Listed below are T cell receptor beta chains from one sample, sequenced in a study of monozygotic twins with cystic fibrosis. Using immunoSEQ multiplex PCR, the repertoire was profiled, and TCRdb retains in-frame clones only, with some absent. The table includes roughly 26,000 clones, about nine tenths detected once. Sequences were obtained from blood. The receptors were sampled from a girl aged 2 to 10 with cystic fibrosis. Both conserved end residues are part of each CDR3. The D gene is left open where the match is weak. Expanded clones are given a class, and other clones once, few, many or no size at all.

d_call	v_call	clone_size	j_call	cdr3_nt	cdr3_aa
.	TRBV9	.	TRBJ2-3	TGTGCCAGCAGCCCCAAGAGGAGTCTAATGGCGTTTACGCAGTATTTT	CASSPKRSLMAFTQYF
.	TRBV7-2	once	TRBJ1-2	TGTGCCAGCAGCTTAGTTTCCAGGGACTATGGCTACACCTTC	CASSLVSRDYGYTF
.	TRBV7-9	.	TRBJ2-7	TGTGCCAGCAGGAATGAAGGAGGTCAGCACACCTACGAGCAGTACTTC	CASRNEGGQHTYEQYF
.	TRBV2	.	TRBJ1-1	TGTGCCAGCAGTGATTTGGGCACTGAAGCTTTCTTT	CASSDLGTEAFF
TRBD2	TRBV9	.	TRBJ2-3	TGTGCCAGCAGCGTAGCACCGGGGGGGCTAGATACGCAGTATTTT	CASSVAPGGLDTQYF
.	TRBV10-3	.	TRBJ1-2	TGTGCCATCAGTGAGTCCCTAACTAACTATGGCTACACCTTC	CAISESLTNYGYTF
TRBD1	TRBV5-3	.	TRBJ1-6	TGTGCCAGAAGCTTGGTGTCCCCCGGACAGGGCTATAATTCACCCCTCCACTTT	CARSLVSPGQGYNSPLHF
.	TRBV9	.	TRBJ1-3	TGTGCCAGCAGCGTAGCTGTCACGAACTCTGGAAACACCATATATTTT	CASSVAVTNSGNTIYF
TRBD1	TRBV5-6	.	TRBJ1-1	TGTGCCAGCAGGAGACAGGGTGGAGGCACTGAAGCTTTCTTT	CASRRQGGGTEAFF
TRBD2	TRBV6-4	few	TRBJ2-3	TGTGCCAGCAGTGACGGGACTAGCAGCACAGATACGCAGTATTTT	CASSDGTSSTDTQYF
.	TRBV7-8	.	TRBJ1-3	TGTGCCAGCAGCTTAGGGGCTCAGGGAACTGGAAACACCATATATTTT	CASSLGAQGTGNTIYF
TRBD2	TRBV7-2	.	TRBJ2-5	TGTGCCAGCAGCTTGAAAGGCGGGGGGCCGTTGGAGACCCAGTACTTC	CASSLKGGGPLETQYF
.	TRBV11-2	.	TRBJ1-6	TGTGCCAGCAGCTTAACGCCCCGGGACTCCTATAATTCACCCCTCCACTTT	CASSLTPRDSYNSPLHF
TRBD1	TRBV29-1	.	TRBJ1-2	TGCAGCGTTGAAGATCCGGGACAGGGAGCCTATGGCTACACCTTC	CSVEDPGQGAYGYTF
TRBD2	TRBV5-6	.	TRBJ2-3	TGTGCCAGCAGCAAACTGGGACTAGCGGGGGCCTTTAGCACAGATACGCAGTATTTT	CASSKLGLAGAFSTDTQYF
.	TRBV5-1	.	TRBJ2-6	TGCGCCAGCAGCTTGGCCACGGTGGGGTCTGGGGCCAACGTCCTGACTTTC	CASSLATVGSGANVLTF
TRBD2	TRBV7-2	once	TRBJ2-3	TGTGCCAGCAGCTTTGGCGGGGGGGCCTATACAGATACGCAGTATTTT	CASSFGGGAYTDTQYF